This T cell receptor (beta chain) originates from a study of OX40 agonist ivuxolimab in advanced cancers. Study background: Hepatocellular carcinoma, melanoma, renal cell or head and neck cancer occurred in dose-escalation patients. Averaging around 60 years in age, with a range of roughly 23 to 80, the cohort was approximately 83% male. Study observations and caveats: Expanded clones belonging to CD8+ T cells outnumbered, on average, those of CD4+. By week 6 at 0.1 to 3.0 mg/kg, blood CD4+ and CD8+ T cells had expanded clonally.

V was shortened by 1 base and J by 5 bases, with 12 bases between the two germline ends. Germline V lookup: CDR1 LNHDA, CDR2 SQIVND (reference sequence). The CDR3 length is 15 residues. A remark on this clone: The target antigen is unknown.

The table came from immunoSEQ multiplex PCR; TCRdb's copy has only in-frame clones and leaves some out. In the table there are fewer than 30,000 clones, about 81% of which are singletons. Sequencing was performed on CD4+ or CD8+ T cells sorted from blood, taken in a trial of the OX40 agonist ivuxolimab. The receptor was derived from an adult with an advanced solid tumor such as melanoma, head and neck, liver or kidney cancer. The chain uses TRBV19 and TRBJ2-1; D remains ambiguous. CDR3 nucleotides: TGTGCCAGTAGTATAGTCTCCATGACACACAATGAGCAGTTCTTC. Residues: CASSIVSMTHNEQFF.